This is a list of T cell receptor beta chains from one sample in a study of CD8+CD57+ T cells in acquired aplastic anemia. TCRdb analysed the reads with MiXCR anew, one entry per CDR3 protein. The sample has around 400,000 distinct CDR3 sequences; under 80% are singletons. Sequenced input: sorted CD4+, CD8+, or CD8+CD57+ T cells (not recorded which) from PBMCs. Receptors originate from a human donor in good health, serving as a control. The CDR3 runs from the conserved cysteine through the conserved F or W. A D gene is named only where the DNA matches it firmly. Clone size is not always given. Where it is, it says once, few, many or a class for expanded clones.

j_call,clone_size,d_call,v_call,cdr3_aa,cdr3_nt
TRBJ2-1,-,TRBD2,TRBV20-1,CSARLAGGTDEQFF,TGCAGTGCTAGGCTAGCGGGGGGCACTGATGAGCAGTTCTTC
TRBJ2-3,-,TRBD2,TRBV20-1,CSAGASGGVTDTQYF,TGCAGTGCTGGGGCTAGCGGGGGGGTCACAGATACGCAGTATTTT
TRBJ2-3,few,TRBD1,TRBV24-1,CATSDIQGRDTQYF,TGTGCCACCAGTGACATACAGGGGAGAGATACGCAGTATTTT
TRBJ2-7,-,TRBD1,TRBV20-1,CSAIQGHPGSYEQYF,TGCAGTGCTATACAGGGGCATCCTGGCTCCTACGAGCAGTACTTC
TRBJ2-7,many,TRBD1,TRBV20-1,CSANTDRGSYEQYF,TGCAGTGCTAACACAGACAGGGGATCCTACGAGCAGTACTTC
TRBJ2-7,-,-,TRBV12-3/TRBV12-4,CASRSGSYEQYF,TGTGCCAGCAGATCGGGGTCGTACGAGCAGTACTTC
TRBJ2-6,-,-,TRBV7-2,CATTGAGASVPTF,TGTGCCACCACCGGGGCAGGGGCGAGCGTGCCCACTTTC
TRBJ2-1,-,-,TRBV10-1,CASSGTGTVNNEQFF,TGCGCCAGCAGTGGTACCGGGACGGTTAACAATGAGCAGTTCTTC
TRBJ2-2,-,-,TRBV10-3,CAISESTEALFF,TGTGCCATCAGTGAGTCCACGGAGGCGCTGTTTTTT
TRBJ1-5,-,TRBD1,TRBV7-2,CASSSTGANQPQHF,TGTGCCAGCAGCTCAACAGGGGCAAATCAGCCCCAGCATTTT
TRBJ2-2,-,-,TRBV5-6,CASSLATGPTGELFF,TGTGCCAGCAGCTTGGCAACTGGCCCCACCGGGGAGCTGTTTTTT
TRBJ1-5,-,-,TRBV7-2,CASSLDGWGNQPQQPQHF,TGTGCCAGCAGCTTAGACGGTTGGGGCAATCAGCCCCAGCAGCCCCAGCATTTT
TRBJ2-2,many,-,TRBV19,CASSIGRAADTGELFF,TGTGCCAGTAGTATCGGACGCGCGGCAGACACCGGGGAGCTGTTTTTT
TRBJ2-7,-,-,TRBV5-6,CASSPRTNEQYF,TGTGCCAGCAGCCCCCGAACGAACGAGCAGTACTTC
TRBJ2-7,-,-,TRBV11-1,CASSPIGRDEQYF,TGCGCCAGCAGCCCCATAGGTCGGGACGAGCAGTACTTC
TRBJ2-7,-,TRBD2,TRBV20-1,CSARDPGGNEQYF,TGCAGTGCTAGAGACCCGGGAGGAAACGAGCAGTACTTC
TRBJ2-3,many,-,TRBV5-6,CASSLRGATDTQYF,TGTGCCAGCAGCTTGCGGGGGGCTACTGATACGCAGTATTTT
TRBJ2-1,-,-,TRBV7-2,CASSQDGHAKLGYNEQFF,TGCGCCAGCAGCCAAGACGGGCACGCCAAACTGGGATACAATGAGCAGTTCTTC
TRBJ1-1,-,-,TRBV12-3/TRBV12-4,CASSPHQAANTEAFF,TGTGCCAGCAGTCCACATCAGGCGGCGAACACTGAAGCTTTCTTT
TRBJ2-5,-,-,TRBV7-2,CASSLGQYDNEHF,TGTGCCAGCAGCTTAGGGCAGTACGACAACGAGCACTTC
TRBJ2-6,-,-,TRBV10-2,CASSESRISSGANVLTF,TGCGCCAGCAGTGAGTCGAGGATCAGCTCTGGGGCCAACGTCCTGACTTTC
TRBJ2-3,-,-,TRBV24-1,CATSEYGRTDTQYF,TGTGCCACCAGTGAATACGGACGCACAGATACGCAGTATTTT
TRBJ2-1,many,TRBD2,TRBV5-1,CASSLARASGGATRNEQFF,TGCGCCAGCAGCTTGGCCCGGGCTAGCGGGGGGGCTACCCGCAATGAGCAGTTCTTC
TRBJ2-3,-,-,TRBV14,CASSQDGAGLSF,TGTGCCAGCAGCCAAGACGGCGCGGGGCTTTCTTTT
TRBJ1-2,-,-,TRBV10-3,CATSEPDRNYGYTF,TGCGCTACCAGTGAGCCCGACAGGAACTATGGCTACACCTTC
TRBJ2-3,-,-,TRBV7-8,CASSVNGTALRAGF,-
TRBJ1-6,-,-,TRBV12-3/TRBV12-4,CASSTDVGSPLHF,TGTGCCAGCAGCACTGACGTCGGATCACCCCTCCACTTT
TRBJ2-5,-,-,TRBV20-1,CSARVPGAQETQYF,TGCAGTGCTAGAGTCCCGGGTGCCCAAGAGACCCAGTACTTC
TRBJ2-1,-,-,TRBV7-3,CASRGEARREQFF,TGTGCTAGCAGGGGCGAGGCTCGCCGTGAGCAGTTTTTC
TRBJ2-3,-,TRBD2,TRBV15,CATSRRAGEDTQYF,TGTGCCACCAGCCGTCGGGCGGGGGAAGATACGCAGTATTTT
TRBJ2-1,once,-,TRBV12-3/TRBV12-4,CASSSTVPGSYNEQFF,TGTGCCAGCAGTTCGACGGTACCAGGCTCCTACAATGAGCAGTTCTTC
TRBJ2-7,once,TRBD1,TRBV6-5,CASKARHQGAYEQYF,TGTGCCAGCAAAGCGAGGCATCAGGGGGCCTACGAGCAGTACTTC
TRBJ2-5,many,TRBD2,TRBV5-1,CASSDLGLAQETQYF,TGCGCCAGCAGCGATCTTGGACTAGCTCAAGAGACCCAGTACTTC
TRBJ1-2,-,-,TRBV7-3,CASSLEGKRRETYGYTF,TGTGCCAGCAGCTTAGAGGGAAAAAGGAGAGAAACTTATGGCTACACCTTC
TRBJ1-5,many,TRBD1,TRBV6-1,CASSRRTGSNQPQHF,TGTGCCAGCAGTCGCAGGACAGGGAGCAATCAGCCCCAGCATTTT
TRBJ2-6,few,-,TRBV29-1,CSVGLGSGANVLTF,TGCAGCGTCGGCTTAGGGTCTGGGGCCAACGTCCTGACTTTC
TRBJ2-5,-,-,TRBV5-1,CASSLGPTTSF,TGCGCCAGCAGCTTGGGGCCGACGACGTCCTTC
TRBJ1-1,few,-,TRBV5-4,CASSLEARNTEASF,TGTGCCAGCAGCTTGGAAGCCAGGAACACTGAAGCTTCCTTT
TRBJ1-4,few,TRBD1,TRBV6-1,CASSERARDRAEKLFF,TGTGCCAGCAGCGAAAGGGCGAGGGACAGGGCTGAAAAACTGTTTTTT
TRBJ2-1,few,-,TRBV25-1,CASSELSGGNEQFF,TGTGCCAGCAGTGAATTGTCTGGGGGTAATGAGCAGTTCTTC
TRBJ1-5,many,TRBD1,TRBV4-3,CDNGYRDSHQPQHF,TGCGACAACGGGTACCGGGACAGTCATCAGCCCCAGCATTTT
TRBJ2-5,-,-,TRBV9,CASSPGRGKETQYF,TGCGCCAGCAGCCCCGGACGAGGTAAAGAGACCCAGTACTTC
TRBJ1-5,-,-,TRBV7-2,CASSSQAGGTQPQHF,TGTGCCAGCAGCTCCCAGGCGGGGGGCACTCAGCCCCAGCATTTT
TRBJ2-1,-,TRBD2,TRBV7-2,CASSLDRGGQFF,TGTGCCAGCAGCTTAGACCGGGGGGGGCAGTTCTTC
TRBJ2-7,-,TRBD1,TRBV5-1,CASSLAGTGDYEQYF,TGCGCCAGCAGCTTGGCCGGGACAGGGGACTACGAGCAGTACTTC
TRBJ1-4,many,TRBD1,TRBV19,CASNAGTASEKLFF,TGTGCCAGTAATGCCGGGACAGCTAGTGAAAAACTGTTTTTT
TRBJ1-3,once,-,TRBV10-3,CAIRQTGSGNTIYF,TGTGCCATCAGACAAACAGGCTCTGGAAACACCATATATTTT
TRBJ2-7,-,-,TRBV7-6,CASSLPGLDEQYF,TGTGCCAGCAGCCTCCCAGGGCTGGACGAGCAGTACTTC
TRBJ2-1,few,-,TRBV30,CAWSVRVGFSYNEQFF,TGTGCCTGGAGTGTACGGGTAGGGTTCTCCTACAATGAGCAGTTCTTC
TRBJ2-7,many,-,TRBV6-2/TRBV6-3,CASSYARNFYEQYF,TGTGCCAGCAGTTACGCGCGGAACTTCTACGAGCAGTACTTC
TRBJ1-2,-,-,TRBV5-1,CASSQTLDAGYTF,TGTGCCAGCAGCCAAACACTCGACGCTGGCTACACCTTC
TRBJ1-1,-,-,TRBV2,CASLGARTEAFF,TGTGCCAGCTTGGGGGCGCGTACTGAAGCTTTCTTT
TRBJ1-2,-,-,TRBV5-6,CASRVRGGYGYTF,TGTGCCAGCAGGGTACGGGGGGGCTATGGCTACACCTTC
TRBJ1-6,-,TRBD1,TRBV7-2,CASSAQGAFRTPLHF,TGTGCCAGCAGCGCCCAGGGGGCCTTTAGGACACCCCTCCACTTT
TRBJ1-6,many,-,TRBV6-1,CASSEIGQGGSPLHF,TGTGCCAGCAGTGAAATTGGGCAGGGCGGTTCACCCCTCCACTTT
TRBJ2-5,few,-,TRBV10-1,CASSESAAETQYF,TGCGCCAGCAGTGAGTCGGCCGCTGAGACCCAGTACTTC
TRBJ1-2,many,-,TRBV6-5,CASYTNYGYTF,TGTGCCAGCTACACTAACTATGGCTACACCTTC
TRBJ2-3,many,-,TRBV2,CASSEPTGGFTTDTQYF,TGTGCCAGCAGTGAGCCGACGGGGGGCTTTACCACAGATACGCAGTATTTT